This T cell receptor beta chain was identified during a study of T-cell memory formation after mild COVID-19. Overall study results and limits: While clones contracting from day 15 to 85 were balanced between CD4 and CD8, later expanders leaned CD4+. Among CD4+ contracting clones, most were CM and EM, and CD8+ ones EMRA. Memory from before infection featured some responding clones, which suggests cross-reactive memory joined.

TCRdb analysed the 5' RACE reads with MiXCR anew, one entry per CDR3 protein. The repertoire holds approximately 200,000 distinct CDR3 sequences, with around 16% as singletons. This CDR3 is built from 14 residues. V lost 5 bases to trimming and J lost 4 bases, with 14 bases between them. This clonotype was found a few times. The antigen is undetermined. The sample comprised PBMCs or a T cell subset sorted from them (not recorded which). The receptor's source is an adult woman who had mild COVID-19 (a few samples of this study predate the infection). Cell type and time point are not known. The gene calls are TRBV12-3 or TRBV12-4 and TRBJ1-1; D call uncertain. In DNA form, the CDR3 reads TGTGCCAGCAGTCCGTCGGGTCGGCTCACTGAAGCTTTCTTT. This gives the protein CASSPSGRLTEAFF.